This TCR beta chain was captured by sequencing in a study of CD8 T cells in ankylosing spondylitis. General study findings and limits: Matched ankylosing spondylitis synovial fluid reportedly showed significant enrichment of disease-linked clones. Previous work reported some of these motif variants in the synovial fluid and blood of reactive arthritis. A motif of 7 or 8 highly homologous TCR beta variants was seen as apparently characteristic of ankylosing spondylitis blood.

TCRdb reanalysed the 5' RACE reads using MiXCR and keeps one entry per CDR3 protein. The sample lists fewer than 650,000 distinct CDR3 sequences, over 9.5% occurring once. CDR1 DFQATT and CDR2 SNEGSKA come from the germline V gene (reference sequence). This CDR3 region has 9 residues. V gave up 8 bases and J gave up 11 bases, with 10 bases separating them. This clonotype occurred many times. Its antigen is still unknown. Sequenced material: blood, either unsorted or a sorted T cell fraction (not recorded which). The sequence was collected from a male donor with ankylosing spondylitis. The V call is TRBV20-1, the J call TRBJ2-1; D not certain. The CDR3 DNA is TGCAGTCCCGGGCGCCAGCAGTTCTTC. The encoded protein is CSPGRQQFF.